This passage covers 9 T cell receptor beta chains from one sample sequenced in a study of T cells in localized non-small cell lung cancer. Method: immunoSEQ multiplex PCR; TCRdb's copy keeps in-frame clones and lacks some. The sample consists of 6,200 or so clones, roughly 90% of them appearing once. Source: peripheral blood, taken before any cancer treatment. The origin of the receptors is an older male donor with stage I lung adenocarcinoma.

This clone appeared once. This chain uses TRBV6-5 with TRBJ2-4; 12 bases align to TRBD1. With 2 bases clipped from V and 8 bases from J, the junction kept 7 bases outside the gene matches. Germline V gene lookup returns CDR1 MNHEY and CDR2 SVGAGI. This CDR3 comprises 16 residues. CDR3 nucleotide sequence: TGTGCCAGCAGTTACACACGGGACAGGGGGCAATACATTCAGTACTTC. Translated, it gives CASSYTRDRGQYIQYF.

Only a few counts were recorded for this clone. J is TRBJ2-2 and V is TRBV11-1; possibly TRBD1 for D (6 bases). Germline V gene sequence: CDR1 SGHAT, CDR2 FQDESV (reference sequence). V lost 5 bases and J 3 bases, leaving 7 bases between the germline ends. The CDR3 has 13 residues. The DNA for the CDR3 is TGTGCCAGCAGCACAGGGCACACCGGGGAGCTGTTTTTT. It translates to CASSTGHTGELFF.

The CDR3 protein is CASSLNFGSNTGELFF. DNA for the CDR3: TGCGCCAGCAGCTTGAATTTCGGCTCCAACACCGGGGAGCTGTTTTTT. The J gene is TRBJ2-2, the V gene TRBV5-1; D gene unclear. This CDR3 has 16 amino acids. In germline, CDR1 is SGHRS, CDR2 YFSETQ. Trimming took off 1 base at V and 2 bases at J, with 12 bases between the two ends.

V usage is TRBV7-9 and J usage is TRBJ2-3, with 10 bases identical to TRBD2. The V gene end was trimmed by 5 bases and the J gene end by 5 bases; junction bases not matched to a gene: 4. This CDR3 has 14 residues. From germline, CDR1 is SEHNR and CDR2 FQNEAQ (reference sequence). CDR3 sequence: CASSPRLAGDTQYF. CDR3 bases: TGTGCCAGCAGCCCACGACTAGCGGGAGATACGCAGTATTTT.

V is TRBV6-5 and J is TRBJ1-2, with TRBD1 matching 7 bases. Germline CDR1 is MNHEY and CDR2 is SVGAGI. The CDR3 is 14 amino acids. V was clipped by 7 bases and J by 2 bases; unmatched bases: 7. CDR3 region: CASKPDRTNYGYTF. Written as DNA, the CDR3 is TGTGCCAGCAAACCGGACAGGACGAACTATGGCTACACCTTC.

The table lists this clone with a count of one. V is TRBV5-1 and J is TRBJ1-1, with TRBD1 identical over 11 bases. Germline V CDR1 and CDR2: SGHRS, YFSETQ. This CDR3 contains 15 residues. Trimming took 4 bases from V and 5 from J; bases not matched to a gene: 7. CDR3 protein: CASSRGDRGNTEAFF. In nucleotides, the CDR3 is TGCGCCAGCAGCCGGGGGGACAGGGGGAATACTGAAGCTTTCTTT. Using reference TRBV5-1 and TRBJ1-1 for the parts outside the CDR3, the full variable domain is KAGVTQTPRYLIKTRGQQVTLSCSPISGHRSVSWYQQTPGQGLQFLFEYFSETQRNKGNFPGRFSGRQFSNSRSEMNVSTLELGDSALYLCASSRGDRGNTEAFFGQGTRLTVV.

This sequence joins TRBV21-1 and TRBJ2-3; TRBD2, the table's D call, was not compared with the DNA. TRBV21-1 is described as a pseudogene. The CDR3 totals 13 residues. CDR3 DNA: TGTGCCAGCAGTAGAGTCATGCAAGATACGCAGTATTTT. The encoded protein is CASSRVMQDTQYF.

The rearrangement joins TRBV6-6 to TRBJ2-7, with D unclear. Germline assignment: CDR1 MNHNY and CDR2 SVGAGI (reference sequence). The CDR3 covers 15 residues. V was cut by 2 bases and J by 4 bases, with 15 bases left in between. In nucleotides, the CDR3 is TGTGCCAGCAGTTACCCCCGAACTGTTGGGTACGAGCAGTACTTC. Its translation is CASSYPRTVGYEQYF.

The chain recombines TRBV19 with TRBJ1-1; D is possibly TRBD1 (6 bases). The V and J ends lost 3 bases and 6 bases respectively, with 8 bases between them. The CDR3 loop spans 12 amino acids. Looked up from germline, CDR1 is LNHDA and CDR2 is SQIVND (reference sequence). The CDR3 bases are TGTGCCAGTAGTATCGAGGGGGCTGAAGCTTTCTTT. This sequence encodes CASSIEGAEAFF.